A selection of T cell receptor beta chains follows, all from one sample in a study of Graves' ophthalmopathy and Graves' hyperthyroidism. MiXCR, applied by TCRdb to the multiplex PCR reads, yields one record per CDR3 protein. The data contain a few hundred thousand distinct CDR3 sequences, around 20% of them singletons. Material for sequencing was peripheral blood. The receptors here all came from a woman aged 18-30 years with stable Graves' hyperthyroidism. CDR3s include the opening cysteine and the closing phenylalanine or tryptophan. A D gene is named only where the DNA matches it firmly. Expanded clones are given a class, and other clones once, few, many or no size at all.

len	abundance	j_gene	v_gene	d_gene	CDR3aa	CDR3nt
14	NA	TRBJ1-2	TRBV11-2	TRBD1	CASSHTQGAYGYTF	TGTGCCAGCAGCCATACACAGGGGGCCTACGGCTACACCTTC
16	many	TRBJ1-4	TRBV5-1	TRBD1	CASSLGQGVTNEKLFF	TGCGCCAGCAGCTTAGGACAGGGGGTAACTAATGAAAAACTGTTTTTT
15	many	TRBJ2-5	TRBV20-1	TRBD2	CSARVAGSSQETQYF	TGCAGTGCTAGAGTAGCGGGATCGTCGCAAGAGACCCAGTACTTC
13	many	TRBJ2-5	TRBV12-3/TRBV12-4	NA	CASSESRFTTQYF	TGTGCCAGCAGTGAGTCACGGTTTACGACCCAGTACTTC
12	few	TRBJ1-1	TRBV30	NA	CAWSLGAYEAFF	TGTGCCTGGAGTCTAGGGGCTTATGAAGCTTTCTTT
16	many	TRBJ2-3	TRBV18	TRBD1	CASSPSGQGMADTQYF	TGTGCCAGCTCACCCTCCGGACAGGGGATGGCAGATACGCAGTATTTT
20	many	TRBJ1-5	TRBV11-2	TRBD1	CASSLDGLGTGQNSNQPQHF	TGTGCCAGCAGCTTAGATGGTTTGGGGACAGGGCAGAATAGCAATCAGCCCCAGCATTTT
16	many	TRBJ2-6	TRBV5-1	TRBD1	CASSLPQGAGANVLTF	TGCGCCAGCAGCTTGCCACAGGGGGCCGGGGCCAACGTCCTGACTTTC
16	many	TRBJ2-7	TRBV6-5	NA	CASSYTFGGAGYEQYF	TGTGCCAGCAGTTACACGTTCGGAGGGGCTGGCTACGAGCAGTACTTC
14	many	TRBJ1-1	TRBV25-1	NA	CASSAGGGDTEAFF	TGTGCCAGCAGTGCCGGGGGAGGGGACACTGAAGCTTTCTTT
16	NA	TRBJ2-7	TRBV12-3/TRBV12-4	TRBD2	CASSAPGTIGSYDQYF	TGTGCCAGCAGCGCTCCTGGGACTATCGGGAGCTACGATCAGTACTTC
13	NA	TRBJ2-2	TRBV30	NA	CAWSYRNTGELFF	TGTGCCTGGAGTTACAGGAACACCGGGGAGCTGTTTTTT
15	once	TRBJ2-2	TRBV6-1	TRBD2	CASIVTSGGSGELFF	TGTGCCAGCATTGTGACTAGCGGGGGATCCGGGGAGCTGTTTTTT
14	NA	TRBJ1-2	TRBV5-4	NA	CASSSSQVGGGYTF	TGTGCCAGCAGCTCAAGTCAAGTGGGCGGTGGCTACACCTTC
14	many	TRBJ1-2	TRBV3-1	NA	CASSQGQTNYGYTF	TGTGCCAGCAGCCAAGGACAGACTAACTATGGCTACACCTTC
15	many	TRBJ1-1	TRBV11-1	TRBD1	CASSPLDRVSTEAFF	TGTGCCAGCAGCCCCTTGGACAGGGTAAGCACTGAAGCTTTCTTT
15	many	TRBJ2-7	TRBV12-3/TRBV12-4	NA	CASSLESGVLYEQYF	TGTGCCAGCAGTTTGGAATCAGGAGTCCTCTACGAGCAGTACTTC
14	many	TRBJ2-5	TRBV20-1	NA	CSALRRWMEETQYF	TGCAGTGCTCTCCGGAGGTGGATGGAAGAGACCCAGTACTTC
10	NA	TRBJ2-3	TRBV6-4	NA	CASGGHTQYF	TGTGCCAGCGGGGGACACACGCAGTATTTT
14	many	TRBJ1-5	TRBV9	NA	CASSTGGGYQPQHF	TGTGCCAGCAGCACCGGGGGGGGGTATCAGCCCCAGCATTTT
13	NA	TRBJ2-5	TRBV6-1	NA	CASSEEGGETQYF	TGTGCCAGCAGTGAAGAGGGAGGAGAGACCCAGTACTTC
13	NA	TRBJ2-5	TRBV30	NA	CAWSWAGRETQYF	TGTGCCTGGAGCTGGGCCGGCCGGGAGACCCAGTACTTC
17	NA	TRBJ2-7	TRBV25-1	TRBD1	CASSELSGDRATYEQYF	TGTGCCAGCAGTGAACTGTCCGGGGACAGGGCCACCTACGAGCAGTACTTC
14	few	TRBJ2-7	TRBV6-5	NA	CASTDSPEAYEQYF	TGTGCCAGCACTGACTCGCCAGAGGCCTACGAGCAGTACTTC
16	many	TRBJ2-2	TRBV12-3/TRBV12-4	NA	CASSSPGFKNTGELFF	TGTGCCAGCAGTTCCCCGGGATTTAAGAACACCGGGGAGCTGTTTTTT
14	NA	TRBJ2-2	TRBV6-2/TRBV6-3	TRBD2	CASSSGTTTGELFF	TGTGCCAGCAGTTCTGGGACTACCACCGGGGAGCTGTTTTTT
12	many	TRBJ1-1	TRBV20-1	TRBD1	CVTGTGVTEAFF	TGCGTTACCGGGACAGGGGTTACTGAAGCTTTCTTT
15	NA	TRBJ2-7	TRBV13	NA	CASSSQNGQHEGQYF	TGTGCCAGCAGCTCCCAGAATGGACAACACGAGGGGCAGTACTTC
16	many	TRBJ1-5	TRBV6-2/TRBV6-3	NA	CASRSRQAPPNQPQHF	TGTGCCAGCAGGTCGAGACAGGCCCCGCCGAATCAGCCCCAGCATTTT
14	NA	TRBJ2-3	TRBV7-2	NA	CASSFTSSTDTQYF	TGTGCCAGCAGCTTCACCTCTAGCACAGATACGCAGTATTTT
16	once	TRBJ1-3	TRBV9	NA	CASSVEEGSGGNTIYF	TGTGCCAGCAGCGTAGAGGAGGGCAGCGGGGGAAACACCATATATTTT
15	many	TRBJ1-2	TRBV9	NA	CASSVVGTPYLGYTF	TGTGCCAGCAGCGTAGTAGGGACACCCTATCTAGGCTACACCTTC
16	many	TRBJ1-5	TRBV6-2/TRBV6-3	NA	CASSYGGGDGNQPQHF	TGTGCCAGCAGTTACGGGGGAGGGGACGGCAATCAGCCCCAGCATTTT
15	NA	TRBJ2-2	TRBV5-1	NA	CASSKPGPGTGELFF	TGCGCCAGCAGCAAACCGGGACCAGGGACCGGGGAGCTGTTTTTT
17	NA	TRBJ2-5	TRBV11-2	NA	CASSLGYASSEIETQYF	TGTGCCAGCAGCTTAGGTTACGCGTCTAGCGAGATAGAGACCCAGTACTTC
15	few	TRBJ2-7	TRBV20-1	TRBD1	CSARDSGTGGGEQYF	TGCAGTGCTAGAGATTCGGGGACAGGGGGAGGCGAGCAGTACTTC
14	few	TRBJ1-2	TRBV6-1	NA	CASTDTTYSYGYTF	TGTGCCAGCACCGACACTACTTATTCCTATGGCTACACCTTC
15	many	TRBJ2-7	TRBV20-1	TRBD1	CSATNRGKGSYEQYF	TGCAGTGCTACGAACAGGGGTAAAGGGTCCTACGAGCAGTACTTC
13	many	TRBJ2-7	TRBV27	TRBD1	CASRTTGKDEQYF	TGTGCCAGCAGGACGACAGGGAAGGACGAGCAGTACTTC
16	NA	TRBJ2-2	TRBV18	NA	CASSPLRTSNTGELFF	TGTGCCAGCTCACCACTGCGGACATCGAACACCGGGGAGCTGTTTTTT
14	NA	TRBJ2-7	TRBV6-1	NA	CASSGTMPSYEQYF	TGTGCCAGCAGTGGGACAATGCCCTCCTACGAGCAGTACTTC
15	NA	TRBJ1-5	TRBV7-9	NA	CASSLQGFSNQPQHF	TGTGCCAGCAGCTTACAGGGGTTTAGCAATCAGCCCCAGCATTTT